The entry below describes one T cell receptor (beta chain). This clone was counted once. Its antigen remains undetermined. No clone much larger than this one lies a single base away; base qualities are absent. These data come from a study of blood T cell repertoires in COVID-19 (dated by TCRdb to 2020 to 2022). About the full investigation: Samples covering the acute and convalescent phases of COVID-19 were provided by collaborators in the United States, Italy and Spain. The repertoires were made available in a free public database intended to serve as a resource for research on the immune response to SARS-CoV-2. Nearly every sample came with metadata listing a de-identified subject ID, COVID-19 status, age in years and sex. Where HLA class I and class II types were available, the types were taken from metadata supplied by the sample provider, not from assay-based typing. Samples were obtained from the ongoing ImmuneRACE study (first 160 participants) and from approximately 1,200 subjects provided by 6 global collaborators. The material from the prospective study consisted of cDNA or gDNA derived from T cells, B-cell-depleted T cells, or PBMCs. Deeply sampled blood TCRbeta repertoires from subjects exposed to, actively infected with, or recovered from COVID-19 were included in the dataset.

From V the trimming removes 2 bases and from J it removes 6 bases, while the gene matches leave 4 bases of the junction unaccounted for. CDR1 and CDR2 were assigned from the germline V gene as SGHAT and FQNNGV. The CDR3, cysteine through phenylalanine, is 15 amino acids long. Just CDR3 DNA is preserved here, 45 bases in frame from base 1. The collaborating institutions used their own protocols to collect whole blood in K2EDTA tubes. For TCRbeta analysis, collaborator samples were shipped as frozen whole blood, as isolated PBMCs, or as DNA extracted from either sample type. TCRbeta CDR3 regions were amplified from genomic DNA by means of the immunoSEQ Assay, a bias-controlled multiplex PCR. The paper's processing steps were these. The number of nucleated cells in each sample was estimated from the amplification of reference gene primers within the assay. To quantify the absolute abundance of each unique TCRbeta CDR3 rearrangement, sequence reads were collapsed and filtered. For each sample, productive Simpson clonality was calculated as the square root of Simpson's diversity index across productive rearrangements. TCRdb limited this immuneACCESS table to in-frame rearrangements with V and J called. A share of clones is missing; checked studies link under half to unresolved V genes, and the rest is unexplained. D and trimming come from the DNA, and the V and J calls and clone size come from that table. The sample records tens of thousands of clones, more than 85% of which are singletons. The top ten clonotypes cover roughly 8% of the sample.

General conclusions and limits of the study: The quantity of clinical and demographic metadata differed by source and by participant and was supplied without curation.

The sample was peripheral blood. The sequence links TRBV11-2 to TRBJ1-4, with TRBD1 matching 9 junction bases. The receptor was isolated from a man older than 75 with active or convalescent COVID-19. In nucleotide form, the sequence is TGTGCCAGCAGCTTAAGGGGACAGGGTTATGAAAAACTGTTTTTT. Translated, it reads CASSLRGQGYEKLFF.